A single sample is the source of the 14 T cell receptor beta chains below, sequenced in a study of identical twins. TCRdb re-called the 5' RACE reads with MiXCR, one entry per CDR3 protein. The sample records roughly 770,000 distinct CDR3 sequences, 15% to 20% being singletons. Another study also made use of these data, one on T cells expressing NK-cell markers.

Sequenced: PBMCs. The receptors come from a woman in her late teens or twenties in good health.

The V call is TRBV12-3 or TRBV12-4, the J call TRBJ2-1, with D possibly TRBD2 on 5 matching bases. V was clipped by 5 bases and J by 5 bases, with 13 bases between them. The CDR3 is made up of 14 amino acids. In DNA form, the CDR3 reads TGTGCCAGCAGTACCCTCCGGGAAGACAATGAGCAGTTCTTC. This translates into CASSTLREDNEQFF.

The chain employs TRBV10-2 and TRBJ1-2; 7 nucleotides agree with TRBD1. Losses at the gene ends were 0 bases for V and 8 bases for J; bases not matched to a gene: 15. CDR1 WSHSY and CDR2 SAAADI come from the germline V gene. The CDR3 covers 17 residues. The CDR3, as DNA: TGCGCCAGCAGTGAGTCAGCGAATACACGACAGGGAAAAGGCTACACCTTC. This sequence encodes CASSESANTRQGKGYTF.

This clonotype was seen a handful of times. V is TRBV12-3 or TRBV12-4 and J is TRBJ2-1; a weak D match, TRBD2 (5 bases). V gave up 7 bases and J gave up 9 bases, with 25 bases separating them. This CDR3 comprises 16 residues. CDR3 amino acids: CASKPSRSGAHGEQFF. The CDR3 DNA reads TGTGCCAGCAAGCCGTCTAGAAGCGGAGCACACGGTGAGCAGTTCTTC.

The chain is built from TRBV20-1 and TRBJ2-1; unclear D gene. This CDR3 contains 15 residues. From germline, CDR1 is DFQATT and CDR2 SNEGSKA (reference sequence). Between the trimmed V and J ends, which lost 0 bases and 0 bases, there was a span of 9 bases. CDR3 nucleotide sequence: TGCAGTGCTAGAGAATGGCTGTCCTCCTACAATGAGCAGTTCTTC. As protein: CSAREWLSSYNEQFF.

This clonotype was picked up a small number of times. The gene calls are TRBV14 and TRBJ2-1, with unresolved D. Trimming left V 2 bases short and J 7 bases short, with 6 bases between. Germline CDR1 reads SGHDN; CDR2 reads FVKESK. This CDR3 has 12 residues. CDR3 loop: CASSQWSNEQFF. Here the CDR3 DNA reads TGTGCCAGCAGCCAATGGTCGAATGAGCAGTTCTTC.

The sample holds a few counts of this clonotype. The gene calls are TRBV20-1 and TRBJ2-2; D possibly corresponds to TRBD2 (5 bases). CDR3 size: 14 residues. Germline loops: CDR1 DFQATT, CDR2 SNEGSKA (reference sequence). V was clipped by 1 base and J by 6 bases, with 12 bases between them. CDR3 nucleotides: TGCAGTGCTAGAGGGACTTGGGCGGCCGGGGAGCTGTTTTTT. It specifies CSARGTWAAGELFF.

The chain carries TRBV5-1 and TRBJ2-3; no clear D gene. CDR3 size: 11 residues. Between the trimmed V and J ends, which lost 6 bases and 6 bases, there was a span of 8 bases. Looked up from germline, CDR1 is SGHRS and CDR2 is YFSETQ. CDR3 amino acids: CASNVRDTQYF. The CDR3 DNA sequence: TGCGCCAGCAATGTAAGGGATACGCAGTATTTT.

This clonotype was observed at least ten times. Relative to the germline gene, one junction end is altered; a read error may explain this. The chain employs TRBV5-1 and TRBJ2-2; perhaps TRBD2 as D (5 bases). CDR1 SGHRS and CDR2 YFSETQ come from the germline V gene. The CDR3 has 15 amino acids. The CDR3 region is CASSLGGTNTGELFF. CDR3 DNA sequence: TGTGCCAGCAGCTTAGGAGGAACGAACACCGGGGAGCTGTTTTTT.

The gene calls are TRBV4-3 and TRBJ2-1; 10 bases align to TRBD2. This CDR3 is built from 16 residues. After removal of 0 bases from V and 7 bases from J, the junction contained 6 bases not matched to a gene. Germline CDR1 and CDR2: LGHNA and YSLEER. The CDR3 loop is CASSQDPSGSLNEQFF. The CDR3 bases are TGCGCCAGCAGCCAAGACCCTAGCGGGAGTCTAAATGAGCAGTTCTTC.

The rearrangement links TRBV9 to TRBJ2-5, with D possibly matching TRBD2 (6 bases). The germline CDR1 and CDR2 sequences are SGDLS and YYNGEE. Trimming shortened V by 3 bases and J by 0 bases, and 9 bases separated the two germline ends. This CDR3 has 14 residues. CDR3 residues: CASSGGDYQETQYF. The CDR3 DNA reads TGTGCCAGCAGCGGTGGGGACTACCAAGAGACCCAGTACTTC.

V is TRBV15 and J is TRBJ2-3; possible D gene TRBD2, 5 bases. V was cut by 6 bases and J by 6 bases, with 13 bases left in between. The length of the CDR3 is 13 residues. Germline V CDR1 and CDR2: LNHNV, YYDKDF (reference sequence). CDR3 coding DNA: TGTGCCACCAGTAGGGAGCGAGGGGATACGCAGTATTTT. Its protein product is CATSRERGDTQYF.

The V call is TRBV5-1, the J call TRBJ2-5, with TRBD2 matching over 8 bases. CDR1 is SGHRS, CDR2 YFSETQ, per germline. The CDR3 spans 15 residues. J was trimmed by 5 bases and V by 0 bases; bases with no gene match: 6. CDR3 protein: CASSLEAGGRETQYF. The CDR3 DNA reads TGCGCCAGCAGCTTGGAGGCGGGGGGACGGGAGACCCAGTACTTC.

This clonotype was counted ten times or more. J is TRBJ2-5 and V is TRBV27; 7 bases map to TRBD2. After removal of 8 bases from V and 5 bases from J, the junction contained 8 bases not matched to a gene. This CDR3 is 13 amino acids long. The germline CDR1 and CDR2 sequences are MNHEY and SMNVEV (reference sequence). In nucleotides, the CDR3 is TGTGCCAGCCGAACCGGGGGGAAGGAGACCCAGTACTTC. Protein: CASRTGGKETQYF.

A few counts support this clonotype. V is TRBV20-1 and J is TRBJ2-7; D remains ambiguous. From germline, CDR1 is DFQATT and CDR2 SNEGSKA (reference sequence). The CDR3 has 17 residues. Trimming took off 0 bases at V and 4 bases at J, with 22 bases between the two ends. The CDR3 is CSARDLQTPPLGYEQYF. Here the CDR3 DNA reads TGCAGTGCTAGAGATCTCCAAACCCCCCCCCTGGGGTACGAGCAGTACTTC.